The rows below give T cell receptor beta chains drawn from one sample of a study of blood T cell repertoires in COVID-19. Only in-frame clones appear in the TCRdb table, and some are missing; sequencing was by immunoSEQ multiplex PCR. The sample has roughly 200,000 clones; roughly 85% are singletons. The sequencing input was peripheral blood. These receptors came from an elderly woman with acute or convalescent COVID-19. Both conserved end residues are trimmed from each CDR3. The order of the fields is D gene, V gene, CDR3 length, CDR3 protein. A D gene is named only where the DNA matches it firmly.

d_gene: TRBD2
v_gene: TRBV3-1/TRBV3-2
len: 14
CDR3aa: ASSQFRLAGVDIQY

d_gene: .
v_gene: TRBV19
len: 13
CDR3aa: ASSHWERYTGELF

d_gene: .
v_gene: TRBV7-2
len: 12
CDR3aa: ASSLGQMNTEAF

d_gene: .
v_gene: TRBV2
len: 13
CDR3aa: ASSDDQANGNTIY

d_gene: TRBD2
v_gene: TRBV28
len: 16
CDR3aa: ASSSVTKLAGTYNEQF

d_gene: TRBD1
v_gene: TRBV9
len: 13
CDR3aa: ASSTGTGANSPLH

d_gene: .
v_gene: TRBV5-6
len: 16
CDR3aa: ASSFLGGVTVRGGELF

d_gene: TRBD1
v_gene: TRBV5-1
len: 12
CDR3aa: ASSEGQSNQPQH

d_gene: .
v_gene: TRBV6-6
len: 10
CDR3aa: ASSLTSYEQY

d_gene: .
v_gene: TRBV18
len: 11
CDR3aa: ASSPGLQETQY

d_gene: TRBD1
v_gene: TRBV2
len: 16
CDR3aa: ASSTPFGTGGFGGELF

d_gene: .
v_gene: TRBV7-8
len: 10
CDR3aa: ASSQGATEAF

d_gene: .
v_gene: TRBV2
len: 14
CDR3aa: ASSAERTGMTGELF

d_gene: .
v_gene: TRBV7-3
len: 11
CDR3aa: ASSLTRGDEQY

d_gene: .
v_gene: TRBV18
len: 11
CDR3aa: ASSPGRGQPQH

d_gene: .
v_gene: TRBV9
len: 13
CDR3aa: ASSASPEGLNTQY

d_gene: .
v_gene: TRBV7-2
len: 13
CDR3aa: ASSSLDAGSYEQY

d_gene: TRBD2
v_gene: TRBV5-6
len: 11
CDR3aa: ASSAGGTGELF

d_gene: .
v_gene: TRBV7-2
len: 10
CDR3aa: ASSLYNQPQH

d_gene: TRBD1
v_gene: TRBV7-9
len: 12
CDR3aa: ASSRGQSYEKLF

d_gene: TRBD1
v_gene: TRBV5-1
len: 12
CDR3aa: ASSLALPGGVVY

d_gene: .
v_gene: TRBV27
len: 11
CDR3aa: ASSFTRGTEAF

d_gene: .
v_gene: TRBV5-6
len: 11
CDR3aa: ASSWGGTEKLF

d_gene: TRBD1
v_gene: TRBV7-2
len: 12
CDR3aa: ASSLQGADTEAF

d_gene: TRBD1
v_gene: TRBV7-2
len: 13
CDR3aa: ASSSIGTGNQPQH

d_gene: .
v_gene: TRBV27
len: 11
CDR3aa: ASSLFGGETQY

d_gene: .
v_gene: TRBV7-2
len: 11
CDR3aa: ASSLVREGELF

d_gene: .
v_gene: TRBV29-1
len: 12
CDR3aa: SAQVGGSYNEQF

d_gene: .
v_gene: TRBV6-5
len: 12
CDR3aa: ASSYGRGGYGYT

d_gene: .
v_gene: TRBV7-9
len: 11
CDR3aa: ASSLVGQTEAF

d_gene: .
v_gene: TRBV9
len: 15
CDR3aa: ASSVSGYPGPDILGH

d_gene: .
v_gene: TRBV12-3/TRBV12-4
len: 11
CDR3aa: ASTIRLLYGYT

d_gene: TRBD2
v_gene: TRBV4-1
len: 15
CDR3aa: ASSHGLAGSSYNEQF

d_gene: TRBD2
v_gene: TRBV3-1/TRBV3-2
len: 15
CDR3aa: ASSPLLKSGSSHEQY

d_gene: .
v_gene: TRBV5-1
len: 13
CDR3aa: ASSQSPTGDYGYT

d_gene: .
v_gene: TRBV7-9
len: 13
CDR3aa: ASSLGRTERDEQY

d_gene: .
v_gene: TRBV5-1
len: 11
CDR3aa: ASSLIGGETQY

d_gene: .
v_gene: TRBV29-1
len: 11
CDR3aa: SVETGMNTEAF

d_gene: TRBD1
v_gene: TRBV5-6
len: 13
CDR3aa: ASSLNPQGERELF

d_gene: TRBD2
v_gene: TRBV27
len: 11
CDR3aa: ASIGTSGRVEY

d_gene: TRBD1
v_gene: TRBV2
len: 14
CDR3aa: ATSRGQGGTAYEQY